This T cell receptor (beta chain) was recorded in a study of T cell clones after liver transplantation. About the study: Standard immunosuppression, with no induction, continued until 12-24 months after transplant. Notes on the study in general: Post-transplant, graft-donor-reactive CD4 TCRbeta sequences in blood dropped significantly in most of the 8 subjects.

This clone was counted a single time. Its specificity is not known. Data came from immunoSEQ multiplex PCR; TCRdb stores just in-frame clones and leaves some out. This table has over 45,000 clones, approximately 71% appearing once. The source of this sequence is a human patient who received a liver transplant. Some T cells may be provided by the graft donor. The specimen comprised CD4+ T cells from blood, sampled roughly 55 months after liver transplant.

CDR3 DNA: TGTGCCAGCAGCTTGATGGGTGAGAATCAGCCCCAGCATTTT. Translating gives CASSLMGENQPQHF. V is TRBV5-4 and J is TRBJ1-5; D is undetermined. There are 14 residues in the CDR3. CDR1 SGHNT and CDR2 YYREEE come from the germline V gene (reference sequence). Trimming removed 1 base at V and 4 bases at J, with 9 bases between.